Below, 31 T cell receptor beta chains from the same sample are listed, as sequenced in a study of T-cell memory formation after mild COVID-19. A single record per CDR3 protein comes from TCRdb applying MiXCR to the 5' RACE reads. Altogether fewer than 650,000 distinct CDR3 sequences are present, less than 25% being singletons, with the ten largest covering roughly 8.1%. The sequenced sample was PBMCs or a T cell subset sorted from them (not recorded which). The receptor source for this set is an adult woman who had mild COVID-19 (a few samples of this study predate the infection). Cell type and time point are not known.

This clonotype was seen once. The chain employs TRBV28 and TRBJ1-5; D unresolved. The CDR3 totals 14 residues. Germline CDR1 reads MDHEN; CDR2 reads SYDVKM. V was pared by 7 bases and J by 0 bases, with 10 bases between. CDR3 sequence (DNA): TGTGCCAGCATCGGGGAGTTTAGCAATCAGCCCCAGCATTTT. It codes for CASIGEFSNQPQHF.

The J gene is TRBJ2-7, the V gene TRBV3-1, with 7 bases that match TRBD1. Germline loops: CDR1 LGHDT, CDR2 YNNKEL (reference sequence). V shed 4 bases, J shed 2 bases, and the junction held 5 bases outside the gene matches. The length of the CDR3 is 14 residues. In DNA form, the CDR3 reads TGTGCCAGCAGCCGACAGGGTAGGACCTACGAGCAGTACTTC. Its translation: CASSRQGRTYEQYF.

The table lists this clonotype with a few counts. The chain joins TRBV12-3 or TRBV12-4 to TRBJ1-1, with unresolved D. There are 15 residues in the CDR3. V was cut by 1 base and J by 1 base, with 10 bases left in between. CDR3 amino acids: CASSLVPQANTEAFF. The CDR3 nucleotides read TGTGCCAGCAGTTTAGTCCCTCAGGCGAACACTGAAGCTTTCTTT.

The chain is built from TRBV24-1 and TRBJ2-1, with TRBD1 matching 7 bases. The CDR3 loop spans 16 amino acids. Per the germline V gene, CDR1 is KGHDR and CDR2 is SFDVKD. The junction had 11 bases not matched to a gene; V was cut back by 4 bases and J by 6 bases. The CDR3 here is CATSDSTGVGTNEQFF. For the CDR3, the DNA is TGTGCCACCAGTGACTCAACAGGGGTAGGGACCAATGAGCAGTTCTTC.

CDR3 in amino acids: CSASPLYGSYEQYF. CDR3 coding DNA: TGCAGTGCTAGCCCCCTCTATGGGTCCTACGAGCAGTACTTC. This chain uses TRBV20-1 with TRBJ2-7; D gene uncertain. V shed 3 bases and J shed 1 base, with 13 bases lying between them. This CDR3 has 14 residues. CDR1 and CDR2 (germline): DFQATT, SNEGSKA (reference sequence).

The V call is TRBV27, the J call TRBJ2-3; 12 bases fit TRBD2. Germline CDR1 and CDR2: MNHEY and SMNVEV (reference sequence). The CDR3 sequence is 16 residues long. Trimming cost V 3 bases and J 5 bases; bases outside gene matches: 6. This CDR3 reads CASSFGLAGYGDTQYF. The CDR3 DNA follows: TGTGCCAGCAGTTTCGGACTAGCGGGGTATGGAGATACGCAGTATTTT.

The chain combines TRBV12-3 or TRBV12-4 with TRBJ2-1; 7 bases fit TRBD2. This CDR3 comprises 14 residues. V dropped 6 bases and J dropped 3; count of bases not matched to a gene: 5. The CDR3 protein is CASRSSGYYNEQFF. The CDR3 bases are TGTGCCAGCAGGTCTAGCGGATACTACAATGAGCAGTTCTTC.

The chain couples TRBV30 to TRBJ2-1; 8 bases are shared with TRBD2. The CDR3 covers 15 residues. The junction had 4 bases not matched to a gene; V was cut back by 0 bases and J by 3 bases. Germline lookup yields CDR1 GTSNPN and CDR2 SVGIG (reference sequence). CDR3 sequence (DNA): TGTGCCTGGAGTGTAAGCGGGGGCCACTACAATGAGCAGTTCTTC. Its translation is CAWSVSGGHYNEQFF.

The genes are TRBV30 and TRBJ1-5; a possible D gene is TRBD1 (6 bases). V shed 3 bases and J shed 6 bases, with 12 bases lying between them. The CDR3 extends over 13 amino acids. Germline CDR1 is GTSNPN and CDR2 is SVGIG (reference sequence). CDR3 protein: CAWRTGPRQPQHF. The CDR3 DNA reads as TGTGCCTGGAGGACAGGACCGCGTCAGCCCCAGCATTTT.

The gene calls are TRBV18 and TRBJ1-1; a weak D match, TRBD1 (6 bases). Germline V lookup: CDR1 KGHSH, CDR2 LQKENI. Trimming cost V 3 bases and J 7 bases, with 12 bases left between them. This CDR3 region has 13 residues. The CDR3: CASSPMTGVEAFF. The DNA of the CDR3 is TGTGCCAGCTCACCGATGACAGGAGTTGAAGCTTTCTTT.

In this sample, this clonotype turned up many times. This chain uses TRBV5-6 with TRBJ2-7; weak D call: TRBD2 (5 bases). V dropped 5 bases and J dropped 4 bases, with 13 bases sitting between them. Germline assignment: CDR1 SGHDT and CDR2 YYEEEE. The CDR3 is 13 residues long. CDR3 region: CASSLWGAYEQYF. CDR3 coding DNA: TGTGCCAGCAGTCTGTGGGGAGCGTACGAGCAGTACTTC.

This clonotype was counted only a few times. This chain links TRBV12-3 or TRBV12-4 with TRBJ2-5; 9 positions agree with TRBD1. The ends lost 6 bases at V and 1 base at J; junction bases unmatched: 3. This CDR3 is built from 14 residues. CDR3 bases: TGTGCCAGCAGCGACAGGGGGTTCCAAGAGACCCAGTACTTC. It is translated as CASSDRGFQETQYF.

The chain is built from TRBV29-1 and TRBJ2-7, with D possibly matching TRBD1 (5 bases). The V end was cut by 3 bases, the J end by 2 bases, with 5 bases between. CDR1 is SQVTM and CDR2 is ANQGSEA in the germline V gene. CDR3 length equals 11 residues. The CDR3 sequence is CSVETAYEQYF. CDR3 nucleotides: TGCAGCGTTGAGACAGCCTACGAGCAGTACTTC.

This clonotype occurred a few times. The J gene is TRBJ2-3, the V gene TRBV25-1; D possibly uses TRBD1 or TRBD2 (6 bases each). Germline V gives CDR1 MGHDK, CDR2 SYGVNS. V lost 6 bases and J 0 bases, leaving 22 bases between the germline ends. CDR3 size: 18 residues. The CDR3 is CASSPSPGATPSTDTQYF. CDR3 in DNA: TGTGCCAGCAGCCCCTCCCCGGGGGCCACCCCTAGCACAGATACGCAGTATTTT.

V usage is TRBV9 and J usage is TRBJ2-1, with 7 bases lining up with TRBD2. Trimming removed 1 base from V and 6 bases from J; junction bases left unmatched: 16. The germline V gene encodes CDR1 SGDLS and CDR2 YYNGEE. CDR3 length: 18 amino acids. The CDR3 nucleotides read TGTGCCAGCAGCGTAACGGGCAGGGAGGGTATTGAGATCAATGAGCAGTTCTTC. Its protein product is CASSVTGREGIEINEQFF.

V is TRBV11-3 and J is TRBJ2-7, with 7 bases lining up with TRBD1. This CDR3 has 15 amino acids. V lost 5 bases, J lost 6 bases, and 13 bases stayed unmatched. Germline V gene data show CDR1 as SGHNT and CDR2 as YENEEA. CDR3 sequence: CASSLVKGASREQYF. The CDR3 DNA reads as TGTGCCAGCAGCCTCGTCAAGGGGGCTAGTCGCGAGCAGTACTTC.

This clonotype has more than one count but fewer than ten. DNA for the CDR3: TGCAGTGCTAGAGATAGTAGTAAGAGGGGGTTTGATCAGCCCCAGCATTTT. Its protein product is CSARDSSKRGFDQPQHF. The chain has TRBV20-1 and TRBJ1-5, with D perhaps matching TRBD1 (6 bases). The CDR3 is made up of 17 amino acids. V lost 0 bases and J 5 bases, leaving 20 bases between the germline ends. Germline CDR1 reads DFQATT; CDR2 reads SNEGSKA (reference sequence).

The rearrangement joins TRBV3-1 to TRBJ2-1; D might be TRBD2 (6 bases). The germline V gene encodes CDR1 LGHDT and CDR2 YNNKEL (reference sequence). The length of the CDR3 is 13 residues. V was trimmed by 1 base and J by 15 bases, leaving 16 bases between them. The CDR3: CASSQGFDGRGFF. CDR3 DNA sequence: TGTGCCAGCAGCCAAGGATTCGACGGGAGAGGGTTCTTC.

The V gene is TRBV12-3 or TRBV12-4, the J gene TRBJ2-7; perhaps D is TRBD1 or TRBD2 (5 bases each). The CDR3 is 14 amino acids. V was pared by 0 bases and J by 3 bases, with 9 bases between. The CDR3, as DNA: TGTGCCAGCAGTTTAGCCGGGACCTTCTACGAGCAGTACTTC. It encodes CASSLAGTFYEQYF.

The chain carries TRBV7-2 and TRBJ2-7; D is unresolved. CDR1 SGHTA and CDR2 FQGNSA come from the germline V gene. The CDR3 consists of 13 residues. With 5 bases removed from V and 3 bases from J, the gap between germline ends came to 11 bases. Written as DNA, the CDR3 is TGTGCCAGCAGCCCACTATGGGACTACGAGCAGTACTTC. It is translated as CASSPLWDYEQYF.

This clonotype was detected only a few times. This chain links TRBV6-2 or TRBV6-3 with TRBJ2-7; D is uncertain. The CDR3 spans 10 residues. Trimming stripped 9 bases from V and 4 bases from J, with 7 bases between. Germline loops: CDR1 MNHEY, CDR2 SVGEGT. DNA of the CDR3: TGTGCCAGTTTAGGTTACGAGCAGTACTTC. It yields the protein CASLGYEQYF.

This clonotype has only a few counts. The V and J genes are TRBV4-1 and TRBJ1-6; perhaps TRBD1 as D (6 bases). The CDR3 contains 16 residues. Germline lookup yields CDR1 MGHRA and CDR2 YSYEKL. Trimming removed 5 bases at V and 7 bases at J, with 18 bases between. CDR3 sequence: CASSSVGEQGNSPLHF. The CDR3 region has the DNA TGCGCCAGCAGCTCGGTGGGGGAGCAGGGGAATTCACCCCTCCACTTT.

The DNA of the CDR3 is TGCGCCAGCAGCCAAGATGCCGAGGGGGGGAACTATGGCTACACCTTC. Translated, it gives CASSQDAEGGNYGYTF. The chain is built from TRBV4-1 and TRBJ1-2; D possibly corresponds to TRBD1 (6 bases). Per the germline V gene, CDR1 is MGHRA and CDR2 is YSYEKL. Deletions cut 0 bases from V and 2 bases from J, with 13 bases between. CDR3 length: 16 residues.

The CDR3 spells CAWGGGPDTQYF. Here the CDR3 DNA reads TGTGCCTGGGGCGGGGGGCCAGATACGCAGTATTTT. The chain combines TRBV30 with TRBJ2-3; 8 nucleotides agree with TRBD2. The J segment lost 4 bases and the V segment lost 5 bases, leaving 2 bases of the junction unmatched. The CDR3 covers 12 residues. Germline CDR1 reads GTSNPN; CDR2 reads SVGIG (reference sequence).

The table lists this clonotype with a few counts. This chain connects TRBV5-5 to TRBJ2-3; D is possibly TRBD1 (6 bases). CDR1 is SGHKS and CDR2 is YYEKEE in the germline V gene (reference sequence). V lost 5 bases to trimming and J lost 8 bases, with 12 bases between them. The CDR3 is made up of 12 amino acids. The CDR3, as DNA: TGTGCCAGCAGTCAACAGGGAAGTACGCAGTATTTT. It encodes CASSQQGSTQYF.

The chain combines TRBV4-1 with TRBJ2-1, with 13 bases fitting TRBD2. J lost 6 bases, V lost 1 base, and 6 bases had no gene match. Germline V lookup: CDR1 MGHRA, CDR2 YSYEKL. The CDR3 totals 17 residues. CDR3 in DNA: TGCGCCAGCAGCCAAGGCTCGGGACTAGCGGGGACCAATGAGCAGTTCTTC. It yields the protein CASSQGSGLAGTNEQFF.

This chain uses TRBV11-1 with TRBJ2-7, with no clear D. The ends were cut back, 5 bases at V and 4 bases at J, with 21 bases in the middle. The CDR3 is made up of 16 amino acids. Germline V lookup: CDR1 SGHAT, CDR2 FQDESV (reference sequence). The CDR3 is CASSPPLRGAQYEQYF. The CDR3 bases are TGTGCCAGCAGCCCCCCCCTCCGAGGCGCCCAGTACGAGCAGTACTTC.

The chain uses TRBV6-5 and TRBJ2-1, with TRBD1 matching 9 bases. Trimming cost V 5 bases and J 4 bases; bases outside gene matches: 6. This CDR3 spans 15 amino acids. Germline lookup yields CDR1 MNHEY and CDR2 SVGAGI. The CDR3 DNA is TGTGCCAGCAGTGCCTCCGGGACAGGGTACAATGAGCAGTTCTTC. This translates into CASSASGTGYNEQFF.

CDR3 sequence (DNA): TGTGCCAGCAGCCAATCTCTTAACCCCCAGTATTTT. Its protein product is CASSQSLNPQYF. The genes are TRBV14 and TRBJ2-3; D is unclear. CDR1 and CDR2 from the germline V gene are SGHDN and FVKESK. V was trimmed by 2 bases and J by 12 bases, leaving 12 bases between them. The CDR3 runs to 12 residues.

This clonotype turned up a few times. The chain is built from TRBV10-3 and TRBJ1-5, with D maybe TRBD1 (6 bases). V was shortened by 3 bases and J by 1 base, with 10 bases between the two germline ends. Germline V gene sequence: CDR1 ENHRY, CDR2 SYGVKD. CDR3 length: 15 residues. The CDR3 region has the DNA TGTGCCATCAGTGAAGGGGGGCTCAGCAATCAGCCCCAGCATTTT. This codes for CAISEGGLSNQPQHF.

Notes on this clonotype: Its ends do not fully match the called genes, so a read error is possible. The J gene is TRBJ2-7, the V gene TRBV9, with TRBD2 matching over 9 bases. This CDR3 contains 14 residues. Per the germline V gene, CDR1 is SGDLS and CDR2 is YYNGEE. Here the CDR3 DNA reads TGTGCCAGCAGCGTAGAGGCTAGCGGGACCCCCCTGCACTTC. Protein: CASSVEASGTPLHF.